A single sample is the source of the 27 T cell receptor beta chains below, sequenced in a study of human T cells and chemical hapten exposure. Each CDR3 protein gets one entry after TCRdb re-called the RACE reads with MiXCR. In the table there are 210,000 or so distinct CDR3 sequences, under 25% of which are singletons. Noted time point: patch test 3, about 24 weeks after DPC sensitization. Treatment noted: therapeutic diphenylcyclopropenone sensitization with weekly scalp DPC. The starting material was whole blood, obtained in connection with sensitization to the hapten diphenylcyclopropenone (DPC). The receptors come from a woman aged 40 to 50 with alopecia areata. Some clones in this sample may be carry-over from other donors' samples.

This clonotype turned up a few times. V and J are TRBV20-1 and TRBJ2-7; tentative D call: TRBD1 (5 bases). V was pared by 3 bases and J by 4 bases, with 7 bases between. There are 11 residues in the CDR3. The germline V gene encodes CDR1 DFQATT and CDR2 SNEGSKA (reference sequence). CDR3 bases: TGCAGTGCTAGCAGACAGTACGAGCAGTACTTC. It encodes CSASRQYEQYF.

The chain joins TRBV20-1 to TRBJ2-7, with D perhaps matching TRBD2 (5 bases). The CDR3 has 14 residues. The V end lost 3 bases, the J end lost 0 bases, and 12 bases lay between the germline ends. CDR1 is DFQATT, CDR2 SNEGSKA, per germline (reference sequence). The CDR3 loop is CSARGTRISYEQYF. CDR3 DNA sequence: TGCAGTGCTAGGGGCACTAGGATCTCCTACGAGCAGTACTTC.

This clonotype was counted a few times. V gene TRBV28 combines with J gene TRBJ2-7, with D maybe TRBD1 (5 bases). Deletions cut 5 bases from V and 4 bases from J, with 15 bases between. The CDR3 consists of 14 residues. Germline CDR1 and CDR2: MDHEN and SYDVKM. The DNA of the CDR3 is TGTGCCAGCAGTCCGACCGGGCAGGGATACGAGCAGTACTTC. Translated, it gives CASSPTGQGYEQYF.

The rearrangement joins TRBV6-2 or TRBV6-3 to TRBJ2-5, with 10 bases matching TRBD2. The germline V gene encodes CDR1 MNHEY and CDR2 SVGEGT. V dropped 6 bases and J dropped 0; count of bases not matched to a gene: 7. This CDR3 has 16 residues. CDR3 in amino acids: CASRIPGLANQETQYF. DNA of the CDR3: TGTGCCAGCAGAATACCGGGACTAGCGAACCAAGAGACCCAGTACTTC.

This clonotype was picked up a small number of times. CDR3 sequence: CAISESAGNSGANVLTF. DNA of the CDR3: TGTGCCATCAGTGAGTCGGCCGGAAATTCGGGGGCCAACGTCCTGACTTTC. This sequence joins TRBV10-3 and TRBJ2-6; the D is unclear. The CDR3 runs to 17 residues. V shed 0 bases and J shed 4 bases, with 13 bases lying between them. Germline values: CDR1 ENHRY, CDR2 SYGVKD.

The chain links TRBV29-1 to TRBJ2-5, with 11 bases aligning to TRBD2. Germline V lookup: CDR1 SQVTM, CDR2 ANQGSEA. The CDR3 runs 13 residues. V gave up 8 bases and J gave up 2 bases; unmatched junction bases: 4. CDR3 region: CSSRTSGQETQYF. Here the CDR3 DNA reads TGCAGCTCGAGGACTAGCGGGCAAGAGACCCAGTACTTC.

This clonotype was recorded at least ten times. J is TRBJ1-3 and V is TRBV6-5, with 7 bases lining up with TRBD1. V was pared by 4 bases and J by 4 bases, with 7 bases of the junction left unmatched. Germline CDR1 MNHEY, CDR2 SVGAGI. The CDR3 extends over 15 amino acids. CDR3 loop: CASSLSGQFGNTIYF. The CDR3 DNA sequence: TGTGCCAGCAGTTTGTCGGGACAGTTCGGAAACACCATATATTTT.

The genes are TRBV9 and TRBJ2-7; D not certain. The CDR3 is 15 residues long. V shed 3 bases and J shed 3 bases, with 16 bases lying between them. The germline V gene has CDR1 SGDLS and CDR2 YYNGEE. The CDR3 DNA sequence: TGTGCCAGCAGCGCAGGCACGAGTGGGGACTACGAGCAGTACTTC. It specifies CASSAGTSGDYEQYF.

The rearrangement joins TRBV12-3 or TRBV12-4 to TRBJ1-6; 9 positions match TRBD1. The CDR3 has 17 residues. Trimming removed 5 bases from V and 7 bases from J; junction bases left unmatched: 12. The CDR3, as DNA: TGTGCCAGCAGTACCCTTTGGACAGGGGTTTCGAATTCACCCCTCCACTTT. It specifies CASSTLWTGVSNSPLHF.

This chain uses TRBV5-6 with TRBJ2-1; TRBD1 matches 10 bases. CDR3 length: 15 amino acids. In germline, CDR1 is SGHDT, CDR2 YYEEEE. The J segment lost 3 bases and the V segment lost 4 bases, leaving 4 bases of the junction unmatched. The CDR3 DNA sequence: TGTGCCAGCAGCAAGACAGGGGGCGGCTACAATGAGCAGTTCTTC. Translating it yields CASSKTGGGYNEQFF.

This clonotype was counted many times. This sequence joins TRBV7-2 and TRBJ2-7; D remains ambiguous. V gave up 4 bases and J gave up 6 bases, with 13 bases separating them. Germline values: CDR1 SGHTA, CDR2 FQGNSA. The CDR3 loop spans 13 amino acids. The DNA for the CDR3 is TGTGCCAGCAGCTCCCCCCCCCTAAGCGAGCAGTACTTC. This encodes CASSSPPLSEQYF. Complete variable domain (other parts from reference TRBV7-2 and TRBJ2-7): GAGVSQSPSNKVTEKGKDVELRCDPISGHTALYWYRQSLGQGLEFLIYFQGNSAPDKSGLPSDRFSAERTGGSVSTLTIQRTQQEDSAVYLCASSSPPLSEQYFGPGTRLTVT.

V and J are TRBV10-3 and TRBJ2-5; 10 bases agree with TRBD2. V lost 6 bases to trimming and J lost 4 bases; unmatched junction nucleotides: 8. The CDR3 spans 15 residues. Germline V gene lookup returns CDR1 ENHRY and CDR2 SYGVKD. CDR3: CAISPAGGRGETQYF. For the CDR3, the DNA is TGTGCCATCAGCCCAGCGGGAGGGCGCGGAGAGACCCAGTACTTC.

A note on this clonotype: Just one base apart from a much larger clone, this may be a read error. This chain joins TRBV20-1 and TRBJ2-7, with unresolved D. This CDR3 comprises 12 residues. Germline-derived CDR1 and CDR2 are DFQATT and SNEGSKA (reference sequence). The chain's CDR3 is CSARGSAYGQYF. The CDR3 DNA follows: TGCAGTGCTAGAGGATCTGCCTACGGGCAGTACTTC.

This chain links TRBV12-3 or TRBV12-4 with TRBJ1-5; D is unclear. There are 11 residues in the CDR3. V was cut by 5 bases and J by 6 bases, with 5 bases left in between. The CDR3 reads CASSGGQPQHF. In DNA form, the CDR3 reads TGTGCCAGCAGTGGCGGTCAGCCCCAGCATTTT.

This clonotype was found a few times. The CDR3 DNA reads as TGTGCCAGCAGCACCGGGACTAGCGGGTTCTTTACCTACAATGAGCAGTTCTTC. Translating gives CASSTGTSGFFTYNEQFF. The rearrangement links TRBV27 to TRBJ2-1; 12 nucleotides line up with TRBD2. V shed 6 bases and J 2 bases; nucleotides not matched to a gene: 11. Germline assignment: CDR1 MNHEY and CDR2 SMNVEV (reference sequence). This CDR3 is 18 amino acids long.

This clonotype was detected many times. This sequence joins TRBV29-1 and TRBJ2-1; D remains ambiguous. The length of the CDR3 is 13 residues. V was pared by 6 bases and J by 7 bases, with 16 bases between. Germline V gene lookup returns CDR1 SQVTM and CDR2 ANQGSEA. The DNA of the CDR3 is TGCAGCGTGGCCTCGACCGTCGGAAATGAGCAGTTCTTC. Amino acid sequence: CSVASTVGNEQFF.

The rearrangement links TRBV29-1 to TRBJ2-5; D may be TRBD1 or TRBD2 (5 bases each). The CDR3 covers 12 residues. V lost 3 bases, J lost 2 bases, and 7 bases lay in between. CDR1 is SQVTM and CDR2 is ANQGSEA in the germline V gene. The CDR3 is CSVEGVQETQYF. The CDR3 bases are TGCAGCGTTGAGGGGGTACAAGAGACCCAGTACTTC.

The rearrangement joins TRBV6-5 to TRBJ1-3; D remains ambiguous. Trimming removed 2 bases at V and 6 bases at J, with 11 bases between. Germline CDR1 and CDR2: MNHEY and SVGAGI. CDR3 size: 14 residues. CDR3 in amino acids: CASSYESRANTIYF. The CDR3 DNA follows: TGTGCCAGCAGTTACGAGAGTAGGGCAAACACCATATATTTT.

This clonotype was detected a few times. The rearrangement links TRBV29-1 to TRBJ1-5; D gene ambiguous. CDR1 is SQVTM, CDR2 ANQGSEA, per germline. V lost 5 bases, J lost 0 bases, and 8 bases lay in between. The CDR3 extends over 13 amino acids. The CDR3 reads CSVRQTSNQPQHF. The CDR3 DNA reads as TGCAGCGTTCGGCAGACTAGCAATCAGCCCCAGCATTTT.

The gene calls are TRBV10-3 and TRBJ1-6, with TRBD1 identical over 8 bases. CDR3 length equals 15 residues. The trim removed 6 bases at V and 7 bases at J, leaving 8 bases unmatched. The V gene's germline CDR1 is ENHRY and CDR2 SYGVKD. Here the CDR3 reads CAIRETGALNSPLHF. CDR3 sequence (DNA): TGTGCCATCAGGGAGACAGGGGCCCTCAATTCACCCCTCCACTTT.

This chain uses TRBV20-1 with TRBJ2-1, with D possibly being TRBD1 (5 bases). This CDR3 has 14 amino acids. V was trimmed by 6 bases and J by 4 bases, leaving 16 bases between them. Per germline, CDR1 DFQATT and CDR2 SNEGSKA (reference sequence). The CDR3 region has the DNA TGCAGTGCCCGGAAGGACACAGGTTACAATGAGCAGTTCTTC. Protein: CSARKDTGYNEQFF.

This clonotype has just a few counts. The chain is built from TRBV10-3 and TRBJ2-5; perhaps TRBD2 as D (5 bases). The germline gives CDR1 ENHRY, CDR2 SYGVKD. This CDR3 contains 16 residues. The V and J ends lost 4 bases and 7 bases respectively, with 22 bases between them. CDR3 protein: CAISANLSGPYRTQYF. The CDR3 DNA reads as TGTGCCATCAGTGCCAATTTGAGCGGACCTTATAGGACCCAGTACTTC.

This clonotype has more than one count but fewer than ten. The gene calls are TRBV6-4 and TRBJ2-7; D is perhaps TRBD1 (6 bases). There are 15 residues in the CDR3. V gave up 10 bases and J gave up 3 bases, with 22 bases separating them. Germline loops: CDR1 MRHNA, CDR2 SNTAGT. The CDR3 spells CAMPPLGDTGYEQYF. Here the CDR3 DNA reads TGTGCCATGCCTCCTTTGGGGGACACCGGCTACGAGCAGTACTTC.

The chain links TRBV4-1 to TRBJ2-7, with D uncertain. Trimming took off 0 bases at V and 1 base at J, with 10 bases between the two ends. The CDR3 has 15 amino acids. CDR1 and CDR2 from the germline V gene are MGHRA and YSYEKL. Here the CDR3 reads CASSQETHPSYEQYF. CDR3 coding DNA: TGCGCCAGCAGCCAAGAAACCCACCCATCCTACGAGCAGTACTTC.

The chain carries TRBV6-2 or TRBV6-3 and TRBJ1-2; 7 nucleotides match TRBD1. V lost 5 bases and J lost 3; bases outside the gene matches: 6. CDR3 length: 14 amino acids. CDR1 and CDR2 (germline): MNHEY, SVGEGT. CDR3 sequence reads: CASSVRDRDYGYTF. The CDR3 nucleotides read TGTGCCAGCAGTGTCCGGGACAGAGACTATGGCTACACCTTC.

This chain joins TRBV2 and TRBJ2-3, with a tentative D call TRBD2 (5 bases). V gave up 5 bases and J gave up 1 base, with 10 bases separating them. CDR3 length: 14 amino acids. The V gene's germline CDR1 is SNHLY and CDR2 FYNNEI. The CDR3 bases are TGTGCCAGCAGTTCGGGGTCAGGCACAGATACGCAGTATTTT. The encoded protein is CASSSGSGTDTQYF.

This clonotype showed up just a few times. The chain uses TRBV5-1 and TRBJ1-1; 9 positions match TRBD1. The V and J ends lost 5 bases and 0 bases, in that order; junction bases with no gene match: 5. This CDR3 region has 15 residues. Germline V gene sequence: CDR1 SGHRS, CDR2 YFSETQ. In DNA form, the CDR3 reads TGCGCCAGCAGGACGGGGACAGGGATGAACACTGAAGCTTTCTTT. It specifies CASRTGTGMNTEAFF.